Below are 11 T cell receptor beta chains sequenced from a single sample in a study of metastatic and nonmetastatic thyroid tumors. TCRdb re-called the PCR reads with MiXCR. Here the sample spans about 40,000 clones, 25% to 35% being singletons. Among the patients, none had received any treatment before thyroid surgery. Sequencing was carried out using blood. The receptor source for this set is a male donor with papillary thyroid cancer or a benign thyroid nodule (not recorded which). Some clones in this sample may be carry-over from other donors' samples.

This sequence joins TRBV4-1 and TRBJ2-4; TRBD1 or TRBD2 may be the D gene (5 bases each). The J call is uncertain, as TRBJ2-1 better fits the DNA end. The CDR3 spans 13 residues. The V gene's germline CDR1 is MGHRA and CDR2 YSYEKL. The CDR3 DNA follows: TGCGCCAGCAGCCACGAGGGGTGGCGAGAGCAGTTCTTC. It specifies CASSHEGWREQFF.

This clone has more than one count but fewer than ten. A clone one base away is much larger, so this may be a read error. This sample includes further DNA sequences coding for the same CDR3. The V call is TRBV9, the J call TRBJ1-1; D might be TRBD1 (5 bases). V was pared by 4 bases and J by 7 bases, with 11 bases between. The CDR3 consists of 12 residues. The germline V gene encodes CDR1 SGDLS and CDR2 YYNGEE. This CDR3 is CASSQTGLEAFF. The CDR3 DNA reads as TGTGCCAGCAGCCAAACAGGTCTTGAAGCTTTCTTT.

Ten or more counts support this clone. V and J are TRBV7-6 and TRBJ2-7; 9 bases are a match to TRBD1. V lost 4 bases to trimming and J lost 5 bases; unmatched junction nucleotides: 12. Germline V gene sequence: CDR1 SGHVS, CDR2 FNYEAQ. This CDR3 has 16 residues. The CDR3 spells CASSSPTDRGWDEQYF. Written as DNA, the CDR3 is TGTGCCAGCAGCTCACCCACGGACAGGGGTTGGGACGAGCAGTACTTC.

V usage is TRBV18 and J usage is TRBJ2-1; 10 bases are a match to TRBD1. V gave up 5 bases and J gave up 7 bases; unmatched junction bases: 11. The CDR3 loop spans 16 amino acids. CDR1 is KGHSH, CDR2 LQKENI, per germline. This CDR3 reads CASSSWGQGRGNEQFF. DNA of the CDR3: TGTGCCAGCTCATCCTGGGGACAGGGGCGCGGGAATGAGCAGTTCTTC.

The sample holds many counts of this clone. CDR3 sequence (DNA): TGTGCCAAAGCACGGGACAGGGACTACGAGCAGTACTTC. Protein sequence: CAKARDRDYEQYF. The V call is TRBV6-8, the J call TRBJ2-7; 9 positions match TRBD1. The V gene's germline CDR1 is MNHGY and CDR2 SAAAGT. This CDR3 has 13 amino acids. V trimming: 10 bases; J trimming: 3 bases; junction bases outside the gene matches: 7.

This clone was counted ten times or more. The CDR3 bases are TGTGCCAGCAGCCAAGATCCGAGACAGGGGACCGAAGGCGACACTGAAGCTTTCTTT. Residues: CASSQDPRQGTEGDTEAFF. This chain connects TRBV3-1 to TRBJ1-1, with 8 bases lining up with TRBD1. The CDR3 runs 19 residues. Germline trimming cut 0 bases from V and 3 bases from J; bases unmatched to any gene: 15. The germline gives CDR1 LGHDT, CDR2 YNNKEL (reference sequence).

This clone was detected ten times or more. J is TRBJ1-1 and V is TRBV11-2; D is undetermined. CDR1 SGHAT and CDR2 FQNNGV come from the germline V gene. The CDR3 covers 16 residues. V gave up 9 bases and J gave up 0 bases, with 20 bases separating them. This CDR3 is CARTYRGKGVNTEAFF. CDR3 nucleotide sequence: TGTGCCAGAACGTACCGAGGGAAGGGAGTGAACACTGAAGCTTTCTTT.

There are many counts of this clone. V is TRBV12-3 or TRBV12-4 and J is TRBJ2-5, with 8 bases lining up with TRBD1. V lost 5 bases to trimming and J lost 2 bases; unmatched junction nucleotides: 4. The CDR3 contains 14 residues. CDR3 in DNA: TGTGCCAGCAGTCTTGGACAGGGACAAGAGACCCAGTACTTC. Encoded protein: CASSLGQGQETQYF.

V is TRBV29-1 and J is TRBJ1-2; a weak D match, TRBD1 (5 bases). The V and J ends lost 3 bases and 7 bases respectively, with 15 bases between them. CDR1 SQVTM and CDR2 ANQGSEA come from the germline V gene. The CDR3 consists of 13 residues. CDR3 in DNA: TGCAGCGTTGAGGAAAGGAGGGGACGTGGCTACACCTTC. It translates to CSVEERRGRGYTF.

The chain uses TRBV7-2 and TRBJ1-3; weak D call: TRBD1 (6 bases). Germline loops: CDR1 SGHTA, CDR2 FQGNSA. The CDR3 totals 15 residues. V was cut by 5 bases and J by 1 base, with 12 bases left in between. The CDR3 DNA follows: TGTGCCAGCAGCCCCCCCAGGGGATCTGGAAACACCATATATTTT. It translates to CASSPPRGSGNTIYF. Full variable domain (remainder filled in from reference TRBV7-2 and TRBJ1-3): GAGVSQSPSNKVTEKGKDVELRCDPISGHTALYWYRQSLGQGLEFLIYFQGNSAPDKSGLPSDRFSAERTGGSVSTLTIQRTQQEDSAVYLCASSPPRGSGNTIYFGEGSWLTVV.

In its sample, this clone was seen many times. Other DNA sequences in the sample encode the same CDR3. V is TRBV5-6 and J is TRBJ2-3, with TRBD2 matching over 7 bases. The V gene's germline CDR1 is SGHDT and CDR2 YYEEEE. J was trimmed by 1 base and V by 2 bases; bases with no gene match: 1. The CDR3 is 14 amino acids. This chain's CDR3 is CASSFGGGTDTQYF. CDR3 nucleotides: TGTGCCAGCAGCTTTGGGGGGGGCACAGATACGCAGTATTTT.